This is a list of T cell receptor beta chains from one sample in a study of TIL therapy for anti-PD-1-resistant metastatic lung cancer. Assay: immunoSEQ multiplex PCR; the TCRdb copy retains only in-frame clones and omits some. The sample gives approximately 87,000 clones, about three fifths of which show up once; about a tenth is in the top ten. The sequencing here drew on tumor tissue, taken at baseline. The receptors come from a person between 25 and 80 years old with non-small cell lung cancer. Both conserved end residues are part of each CDR3. The D gene is left open where the match is weak. Clone size, where shown, is once, few, many, or a class for clones that have expanded.

few,TRBV9,TRBJ1-4,.,TGTGCCAGCAGCACCCAGGACCGGTCTGTCGAAAAACTGTTTTTT,CASSTQDRSVEKLFF
.,TRBV19,TRBJ2-7,.,TGTGCCAGTAGTCCTAGCCCCTATTCCGGCGGCGAGCAGTACTTC,CASSPSPYSGGEQYF
.,TRBV27,TRBJ1-5,.,TGTGCCAGCAGCATAAATAGCAATCAGCCCCAGCATTTT,CASSINSNQPQHF
.,TRBV18,TRBJ2-7,.,TGTGCCAGCTCACCGTCGCAGATCTCCTACGAGCAGTACTTC,CASSPSQISYEQYF
.,TRBV2,TRBJ2-1,TRBD2,TGTGCCAGCAGTGCCGAGGGAGGGCTGTACAATGAGCAGTTCTTC,CASSAEGGLYNEQFF
.,TRBV19,TRBJ2-1,.,TGTGCCAGTAGTGGCCGGCAATCTGAGCTCTTC,CASSGRQSELF
once,TRBV28,TRBJ2-2,TRBD1,TGTGCCAGCAGTTTCCCCTTGGGACAGGGGCCCGTGGGGGAGCTGTTTTTT,CASSFPLGQGPVGELFF
few,TRBV6-5,TRBJ2-2,.,TGTGCCAGCAGTCCCAGGATGAACACCGGGGAGCTGTTTTTT,CASSPRMNTGELFF
once,TRBV19,TRBJ2-1,TRBD1,TGTGCCAGTAGTACGTCAACCAGGGGGTTTTACAATGAGCAGTTCTTC,CASSTSTRGFYNEQFF
few,TRBV5-1,TRBJ2-2,.,TGCGCCAGCAGACTAGGACAGCAGAACACCGGGGAGCTGTTTTTT,CASRLGQQNTGELFF
few,TRBV10-3,TRBJ1-4,TRBD1,TGTGCCATCAGTGGGGCCAGGGGGGGCGGAGAAAAACTGTTTTTT,CAISGARGGGEKLFF
.,TRBV7-9,TRBJ1-6,.,TGTGCCAGCAGCCCGGAAGAGGGGATCGGTTCACCCCTCCACTTT,CASSPEEGIGSPLHF
.,TRBV14,TRBJ2-7,.,TGTGCCAGCAGCCTGTCGTGGGGGGCCTACGAGCAGTACTTC,CASSLSWGAYEQYF
.,TRBV5-6,TRBJ2-1,TRBD2,TGTGCCAGCAGCTTTCTTAGCGGGAGACCCCGGGACTACAATGAGCAGTTCTTC,CASSFLSGRPRDYNEQFF
.,TRBV7-2,TRBJ2-7,.,TGTGCCAGCAGCTCGAGGGGGGGGCGTACCTACGAGCAGTACTTC,CASSSRGGRTYEQYF
.,TRBV7-8,TRBJ2-7,TRBD2,TGTGCCAGCAGCTTAATAGTTTTAGGGACTACGAACTACGAGCAGTACTTC,CASSLIVLGTTNYEQYF
.,TRBV13,TRBJ2-2,.,TGTGCCAGCAGCTTCGGGACAGCGACCGGGGGGCTGTTTTTT,CASSFGTATGGLFF
.,TRBV12-3/TRBV12-4,TRBJ2-7,TRBD1,TGTGCCAGCAGTGACAGGGTCTTATACGAGCAGTACTTC,CASSDRVLYEQYF
.,TRBV4-1,TRBJ2-6,.,TGCGCCAGCAGCCAAGAGCAGGGAAAAGACTCATCTGGGGCCAACGTCCTGACTTTC,CASSQEQGKDSSGANVLTF
.,TRBV7-2,TRBJ2-1,TRBD2,TGTGCCAGCAGTTGGAGGGGGACTAGCGGGAGAAGAGATGAGCAGTTCTTC,CASSWRGTSGRRDEQFF
.,TRBV3-1/TRBV3-2,TRBJ1-3,.,TGTGCCAGCAGCCAAGTTGGCTCTTTACGGACATCTGGAAACACCATATATTTT,CASSQVGSLRTSGNTIYF
.,TRBV7-3,TRBJ2-1,.,TGTGCCAGCAGCTTCCTAGGAAATGAGCAGTTCTTC,CASSFLGNEQFF
.,TRBV30,TRBJ2-5,.,TGTGCCTGGAGTACAGGGTTGTTGGAGACCCAGTACTTC,CAWSTGLLETQYF
.,TRBV7-2,TRBJ2-3,.,TGTGCCAGCAGCTTAGTGGGCTTACCTAGCACAGATACGCAGTATTTT,CASSLVGLPSTDTQYF
.,TRBV4-3,TRBJ2-2,TRBD1,TGCGCCAGCAGCCAGGACCACAGGGGACGGGAGCTGTTTTTT,CASSQDHRGRELFF
.,TRBV21-1,TRBJ2-7,.,TGTGCCAGCAACTTAGGGACACTAGCGAGCTCCTACGAGCAGTACTTC,CASNLGTLASSYEQYF
.,TRBV7-2,TRBJ2-2,TRBD2,TGTGCCAGCAGCTCGGGCTCACTAGCGGGGGGTGGGGAGCTGTTTTTT,CASSSGSLAGGGELFF
.,TRBV7-2,TRBJ1-6,.,TGTGCCAGCAGCATCGGACGTCGGGGCAATTCACCCCTCCACTTT,CASSIGRRGNSPLHF
.,TRBV19,TRBJ2-5,.,TGTGCCAGTAGTTCAGGGACCTCTGGGGAGACCCAGTACTTC,CASSSGTSGETQYF
.,TRBV6-5,TRBJ1-1,.,TGTGCCACCATATGGGGGGCGGGAGTGACTGAAGCTTTCTTT,CATIWGAGVTEAFF
few,TRBV4-1,TRBJ1-5,.,TGCGCCAGCAGCCAGGGGGACGGGGACAATCAGCCCCAGCATTTT,CASSQGDGDNQPQHF
few,TRBV27,TRBJ1-1,.,TGTGCCGGACCCTTATCTTTGGGCACTGAAGCTTTCTTT,CAGPLSLGTEAFF
few,TRBV6-2/TRBV6-3,TRBJ2-7,TRBD2,TGTGCCAGCAGTGGGGCCGGGACTAGCGGCTCCTACGAGCAGTACTTC,CASSGAGTSGSYEQYF
.,TRBV5-1,TRBJ2-1,TRBD1,TGCGCCAGCAGCTTGACCTACAGGGGTGAGCAGTTCTTC,CASSLTYRGEQFF
.,TRBV10-3,TRBJ1-1,TRBD1,TGTGCCATCAGCGCCCATGACAGGGCGACCCGGGTTGAAGCTTTCTTT,CAISAHDRATRVEAFF
once,TRBV19,TRBJ2-5,TRBD1,TGTGCCAGTAGCCTTGGACAGGGGCCACAAGAGACCCAGTACTTC,CASSLGQGPQETQYF
.,TRBV15,TRBJ2-7,TRBD1,TGTGCCACCAGCAAGGACAGGACCTCCTACGAGCAGTACTTC,CATSKDRTSYEQYF
.,TRBV30,TRBJ2-5,TRBD2,TGTGCCTGGAGTGCGGCGGGAGGAGAGACCCAGTACTTC,CAWSAAGGETQYF
.,TRBV6-5,TRBJ2-3,.,TGTGCCAGCAGTTACCGGGGGTCTTACCGCACAGATACGCAGTATTTT,CASSYRGSYRTDTQYF
few,TRBV6-5,TRBJ1-5,.,TGTGCCAGCAGTTACTCGCGGATTAGCAATCAGCCCCAGCATTTT,CASSYSRISNQPQHF
.,TRBV6-4,TRBJ2-2,TRBD2,TGTGCCAGCAGTGACACGGGAGGCGCCGGGGAGCTGTTTTTT,CASSDTGGAGELFF
.,TRBV18,TRBJ1-1,.,TGTGCCAGCTCACCACAAGCAAAGGAGAACACTGAAGCTTTCTTT,CASSPQAKENTEAFF
.,TRBV6-6,TRBJ2-5,.,TGTGCCAGCGTGGCGGGACTGTACCAAGAGACCCAGTACTTC,CASVAGLYQETQYF